A single sample is the source of the 3 T cell receptor beta chains below, sequenced in a study of T cells after posttransplantation cyclophosphamide. The naive gate required viable CD3+CD4+ or CD3+CD8+ cells with CCR7+CD45RA+CD45RO-CD95-CD27+CD28+ phenotype. TCRdb keeps only in-frame clones here, not all; method: immunoSEQ multiplex PCR. The repertoire consists of 9,900 or so clones, with roughly 98% occurring once and the leading ten covering less than 0.25%. The sample was naive CD4+ T cells sorted from PBMCs. Source of these receptors: a woman aged 60-75 years in good health, CMV-negative, and a related stem cell transplant donor.

The V call is TRBV6-1, the J call TRBJ1-3, with D perhaps TRBD1 (6 bases). The germline V gene encodes CDR1 MNHNS and CDR2 SASEGT. V lost 4 bases to trimming and J lost 2 bases, with 6 bases between them. The CDR3 runs to 13 residues. This CDR3 is CASSAGAGNTIYF. CDR3 in DNA: TGTGCCAGCAGTGCAGGGGCTGGAAACACCATATATTTT.

The chain links TRBV6-1 to TRBJ1-2; 7 bases fit TRBD1. The length of the CDR3 is 14 residues. Germline V gives CDR1 MNHNS, CDR2 SASEGT. The ends lost 4 bases at V and 2 bases at J; junction bases unmatched: 4. CDR3 sequence (DNA): TGTGCCAGCAGTGTTGGACAGGCGAACTATGGCTACACCTTC. Residues: CASSVGQANYGYTF.

V is TRBV9 and J is TRBJ2-2; D is perhaps TRBD1 (6 bases). Germline V CDR1 and CDR2: SGDLS, YYNGEE. This CDR3 has 15 residues. Trimming removed 0 bases from V and 2 bases from J, with 8 bases in between. In DNA, the CDR3 is TGTGCCAGCAGCGTAGTGGGACAAAACACCGGGGAGCTGTTTTTT. It encodes CASSVVGQNTGELFF.